This TCR beta chain was recorded in a study of Tregs in tolerant kidney transplant recipients. TCRdb keeps only in-frame clones here, not all; method: immunoSEQ multiplex PCR. The table has roughly 66,000 clones, 80% to 95% seen once. The clonotype was recovered from a human donor who received a combined kidney and bone marrow transplant. Sequencing used CD8+ T cells from blood, obtained before the transplant.

The CDR3 DNA is TGTGCCAGTAGTGTCGGGACAGACAATCAGCCCCAGCATTTT. It translates to CASSVGTDNQPQHF. The chain joins TRBV19 to TRBJ1-5, with 7 bases fitting TRBD1. CDR1 LNHDA and CDR2 SQIVND come from the germline V gene (reference sequence). Trimming cost V 5 bases and J 3 bases; bases outside gene matches: 4. This CDR3 region has 14 residues.